This record concerns one T cell receptor (beta chain) sequence. Its target is not known. Trimming removed 3 bases from V and 4 bases from J, with 11 bases in between. The CDR3 contains 14 residues. Germline CDR1 is SGHDT and CDR2 is YYEEEE. The repertoire was sequenced with immunoSEQ multiplex PCR; TCRdb's copy has only in-frame clones and lacks some. The sample lists about 48,000 clones; 80% to 95% were seen once. The data originate from a study of graft-versus-host responses after intestinal transplantation. Whole-study findings and limits: Recipient marrow showed GvH clones, some seen first in ileum or blood.

V is TRBV5-6 and J is TRBJ1-5; D uncertain. The sample was unstimulated CD4+ T cells sorted from spleen or lymph node cells, taken before transplant. This receptor was taken from a human donor who was the organ donor for an intestinal transplant. CDR3 DNA: TGTGCCAGCAGCTCGGACCCTAATAATCAGCCCCAGCATTTT. Protein sequence: CASSSDPNNQPQHF.